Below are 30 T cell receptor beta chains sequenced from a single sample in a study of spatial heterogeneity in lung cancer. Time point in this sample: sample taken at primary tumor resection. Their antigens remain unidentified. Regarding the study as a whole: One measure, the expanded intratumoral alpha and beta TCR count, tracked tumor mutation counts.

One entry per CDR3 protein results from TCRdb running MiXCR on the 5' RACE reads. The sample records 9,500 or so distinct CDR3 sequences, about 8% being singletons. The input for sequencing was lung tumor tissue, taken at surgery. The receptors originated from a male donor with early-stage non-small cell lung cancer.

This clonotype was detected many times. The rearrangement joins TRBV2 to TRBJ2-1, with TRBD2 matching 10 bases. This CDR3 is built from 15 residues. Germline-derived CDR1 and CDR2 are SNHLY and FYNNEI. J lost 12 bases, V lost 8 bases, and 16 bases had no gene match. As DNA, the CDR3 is TGTGCCAGCCGAACCGGGGCTAGCGGGGGTTCTTCGCAGTTCTTC. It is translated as CASRTGASGGSSQFF.

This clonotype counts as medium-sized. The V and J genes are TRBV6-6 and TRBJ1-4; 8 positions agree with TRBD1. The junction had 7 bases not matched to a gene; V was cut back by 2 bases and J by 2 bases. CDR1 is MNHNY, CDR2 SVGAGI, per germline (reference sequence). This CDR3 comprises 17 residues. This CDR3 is CASSYLGPGGTNEKLFF. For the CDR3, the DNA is TGTGCCAGCAGTTACCTTGGGCCAGGGGGCACTAATGAAAAACTGTTTTTT.

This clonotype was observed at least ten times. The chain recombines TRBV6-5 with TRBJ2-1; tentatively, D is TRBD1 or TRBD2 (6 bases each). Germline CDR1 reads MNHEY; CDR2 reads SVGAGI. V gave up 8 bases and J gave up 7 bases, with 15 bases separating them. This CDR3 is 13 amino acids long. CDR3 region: CASRVGGLNEQFF. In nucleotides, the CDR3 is TGTGCCAGCCGTGTAGGGGGGCTTAATGAGCAGTTCTTC.

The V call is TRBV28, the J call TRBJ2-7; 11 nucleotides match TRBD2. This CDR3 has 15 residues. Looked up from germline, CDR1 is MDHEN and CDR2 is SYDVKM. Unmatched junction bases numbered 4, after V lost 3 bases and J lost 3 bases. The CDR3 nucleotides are TGTGCCAGCAGTTTTCCTACTAGCGGGAGCTACGAGCAGTACTTC. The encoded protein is CASSFPTSGSYEQYF.

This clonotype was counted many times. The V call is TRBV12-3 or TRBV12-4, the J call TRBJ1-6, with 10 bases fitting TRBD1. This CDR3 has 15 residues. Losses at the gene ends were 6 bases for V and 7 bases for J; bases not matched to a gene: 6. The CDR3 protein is CASSLDRGRNSPLHF. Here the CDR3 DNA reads TGTGCCAGCAGCCTTGACAGGGGGCGAAATTCACCCCTCCACTTT.

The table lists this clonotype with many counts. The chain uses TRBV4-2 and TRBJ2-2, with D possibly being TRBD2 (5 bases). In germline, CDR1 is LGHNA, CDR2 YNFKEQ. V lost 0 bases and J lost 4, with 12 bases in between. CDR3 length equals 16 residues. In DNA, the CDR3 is TGTGCCAGCAGCCAAGAAGGTCTAGGAGGCACCGGGGAGCTGTTTTTT. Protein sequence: CASSQEGLGGTGELFF.

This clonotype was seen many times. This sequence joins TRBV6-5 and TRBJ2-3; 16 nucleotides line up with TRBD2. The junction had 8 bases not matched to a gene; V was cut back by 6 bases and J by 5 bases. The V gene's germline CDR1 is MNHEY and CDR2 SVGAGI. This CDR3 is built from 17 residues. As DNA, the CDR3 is TGTGCCAGCAGCCGGGGGACTAGCGGGGGGGCTGGAGATACGCAGTATTTT. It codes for CASSRGTSGGAGDTQYF.

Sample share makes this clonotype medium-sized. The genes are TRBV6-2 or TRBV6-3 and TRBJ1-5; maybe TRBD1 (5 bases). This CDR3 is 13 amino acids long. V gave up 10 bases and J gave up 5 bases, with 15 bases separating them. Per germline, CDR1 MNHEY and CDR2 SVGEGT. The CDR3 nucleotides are TGTGCCACGAGCTGGAGCAGGGATCAGCCCCAGCATTTT. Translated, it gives CATSWSRDQPQHF.

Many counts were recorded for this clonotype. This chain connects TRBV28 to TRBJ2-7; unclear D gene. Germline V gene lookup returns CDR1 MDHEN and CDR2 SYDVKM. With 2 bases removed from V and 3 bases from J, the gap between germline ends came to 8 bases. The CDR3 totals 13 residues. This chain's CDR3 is CASSLGQDYEQYF. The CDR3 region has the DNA TGTGCCAGCAGTTTAGGCCAAGACTACGAGCAGTACTTC.

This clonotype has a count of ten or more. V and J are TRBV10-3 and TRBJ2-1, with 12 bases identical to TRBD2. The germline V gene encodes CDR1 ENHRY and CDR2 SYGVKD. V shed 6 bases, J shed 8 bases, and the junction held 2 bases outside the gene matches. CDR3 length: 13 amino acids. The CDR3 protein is CAIRGTSGYEQFF. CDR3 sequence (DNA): TGTGCCATCAGGGGGACTAGCGGGTATGAGCAGTTCTTC.

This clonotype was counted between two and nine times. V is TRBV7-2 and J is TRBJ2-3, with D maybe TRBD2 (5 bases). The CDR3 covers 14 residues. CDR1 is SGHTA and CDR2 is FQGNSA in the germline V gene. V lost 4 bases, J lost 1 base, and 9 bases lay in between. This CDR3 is CASSSAGGTDTQYF. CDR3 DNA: TGTGCCAGCAGCTCTGCCGGGGGCACAGATACGCAGTATTTT.

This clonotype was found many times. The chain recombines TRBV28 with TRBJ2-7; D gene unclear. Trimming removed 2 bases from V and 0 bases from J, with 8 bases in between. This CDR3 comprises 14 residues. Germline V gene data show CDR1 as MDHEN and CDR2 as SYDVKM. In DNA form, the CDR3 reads TGTGCCAGCAGTTTACCAGCGAGCTCCTACGAGCAGTACTTC. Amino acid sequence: CASSLPASSYEQYF.

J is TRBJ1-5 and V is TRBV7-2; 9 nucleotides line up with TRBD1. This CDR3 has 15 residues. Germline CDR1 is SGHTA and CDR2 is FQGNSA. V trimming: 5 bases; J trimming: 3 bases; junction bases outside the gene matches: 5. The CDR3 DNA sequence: TGTGCCAGCAGCCCCGGGACAGGGTTCAATCAGCCCCAGCATTTT. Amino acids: CASSPGTGFNQPQHF.

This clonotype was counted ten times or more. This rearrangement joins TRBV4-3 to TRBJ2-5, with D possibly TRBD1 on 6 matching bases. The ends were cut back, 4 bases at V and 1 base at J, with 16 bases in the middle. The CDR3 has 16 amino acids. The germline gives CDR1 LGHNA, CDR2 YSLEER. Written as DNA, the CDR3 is TGCGCCAGCAGCCCCGTTGTCGTGGGGGCCCAAGAGACCCAGTACTTC. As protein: CASSPVVVGAQETQYF.

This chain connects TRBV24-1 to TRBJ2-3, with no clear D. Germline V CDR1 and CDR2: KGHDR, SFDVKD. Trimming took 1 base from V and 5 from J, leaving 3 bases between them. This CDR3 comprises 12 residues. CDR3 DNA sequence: TGTGCCACCAGTGATTTCAGAGATACGCAGTATTTT. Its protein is CATSDFRDTQYF.

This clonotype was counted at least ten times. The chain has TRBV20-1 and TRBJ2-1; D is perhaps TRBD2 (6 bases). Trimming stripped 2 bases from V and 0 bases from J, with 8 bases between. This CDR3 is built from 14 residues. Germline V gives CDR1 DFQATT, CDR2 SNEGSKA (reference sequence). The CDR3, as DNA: TGCAGTGCTAGAACCGGGAGCTCCTACAATGAGCAGTTCTTC. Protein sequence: CSARTGSSYNEQFF.

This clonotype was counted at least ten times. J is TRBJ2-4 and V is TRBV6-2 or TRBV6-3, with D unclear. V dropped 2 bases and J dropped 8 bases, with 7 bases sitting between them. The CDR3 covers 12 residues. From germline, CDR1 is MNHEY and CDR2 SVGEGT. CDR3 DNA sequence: TGTGCCAGCAGTTACCCAAGGGACATTCAGTACTTC. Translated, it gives CASSYPRDIQYF.

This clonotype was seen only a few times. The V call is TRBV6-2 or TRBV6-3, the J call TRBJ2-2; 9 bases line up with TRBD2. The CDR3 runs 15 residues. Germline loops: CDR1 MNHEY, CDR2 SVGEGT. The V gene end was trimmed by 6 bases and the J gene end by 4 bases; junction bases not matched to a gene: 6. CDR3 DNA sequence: TGTGCCAGCAGCACGGGACTAGCTGGCACCGGGGAGCTGTTTTTT. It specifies CASSTGLAGTGELFF.

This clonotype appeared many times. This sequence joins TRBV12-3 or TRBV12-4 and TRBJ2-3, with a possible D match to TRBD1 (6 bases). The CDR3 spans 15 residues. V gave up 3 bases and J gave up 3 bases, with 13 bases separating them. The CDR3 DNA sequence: TGTGCCAGCAGTTTTGGCAGGGGAAGGACAGATACGCAGTATTTT. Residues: CASSFGRGRTDTQYF.

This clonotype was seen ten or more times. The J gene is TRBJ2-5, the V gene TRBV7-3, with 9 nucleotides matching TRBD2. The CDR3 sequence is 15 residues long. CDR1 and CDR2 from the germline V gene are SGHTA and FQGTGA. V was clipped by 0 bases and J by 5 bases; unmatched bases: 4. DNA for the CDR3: TGTGCCAGCAGCTTAACTAGCGGGAGCGGGGAGACCCAGTACTTC. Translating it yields CASSLTSGSGETQYF.

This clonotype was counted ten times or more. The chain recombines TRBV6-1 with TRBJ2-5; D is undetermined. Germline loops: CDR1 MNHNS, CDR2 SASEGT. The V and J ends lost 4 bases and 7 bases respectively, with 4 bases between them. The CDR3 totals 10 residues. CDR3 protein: CASSGVTQYF. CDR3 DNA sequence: TGTGCCAGCAGTGGCGTGACCCAGTACTTC.

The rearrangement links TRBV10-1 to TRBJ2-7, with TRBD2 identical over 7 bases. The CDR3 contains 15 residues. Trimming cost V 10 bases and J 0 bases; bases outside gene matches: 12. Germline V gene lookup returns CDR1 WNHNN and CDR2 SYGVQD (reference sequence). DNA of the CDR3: TGCGCCACCAGCCTAGGGGAGGGGAGCTCCTACGAGCAGTACTTC. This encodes CATSLGEGSSYEQYF.

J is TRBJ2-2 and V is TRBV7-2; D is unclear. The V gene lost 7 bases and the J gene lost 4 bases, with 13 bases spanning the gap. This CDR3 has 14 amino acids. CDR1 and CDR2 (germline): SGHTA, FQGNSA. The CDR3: CASNTDRFTGELFF. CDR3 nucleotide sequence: TGTGCCAGCAACACGGACCGATTCACCGGGGAGCTGTTTTTT.

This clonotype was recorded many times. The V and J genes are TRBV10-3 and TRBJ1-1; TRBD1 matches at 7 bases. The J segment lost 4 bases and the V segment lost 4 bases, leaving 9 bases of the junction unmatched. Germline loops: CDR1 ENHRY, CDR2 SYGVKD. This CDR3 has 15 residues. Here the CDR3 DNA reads TGTGCCATCAGTGGGATACAGGGGAGTCGCACTGAAGCTTTCTTT. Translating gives CAISGIQGSRTEAFF.

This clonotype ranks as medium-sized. The CDR3 coding sequence is TGCAGTGCTAGTAGGGACAGAGGGTATGGCTACACCTTC. Its protein is CSASRDRGYGYTF. This chain joins TRBV20-1 and TRBJ1-2, with 7 bases that match TRBD1. Germline loops: CDR1 DFQATT, CDR2 SNEGSKA (reference sequence). Unmatched junction bases numbered 6, after V lost 3 bases and J lost 5 bases. The CDR3 totals 13 residues.

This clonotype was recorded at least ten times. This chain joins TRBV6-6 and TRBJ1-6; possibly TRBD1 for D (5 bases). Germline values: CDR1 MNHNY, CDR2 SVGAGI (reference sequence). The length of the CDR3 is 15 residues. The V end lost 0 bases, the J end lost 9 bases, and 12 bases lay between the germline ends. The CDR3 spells CASSYSTGGGSPLHF. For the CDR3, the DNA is TGTGCCAGCAGTTACTCCACAGGTGGGGGTTCACCCCTCCACTTT.

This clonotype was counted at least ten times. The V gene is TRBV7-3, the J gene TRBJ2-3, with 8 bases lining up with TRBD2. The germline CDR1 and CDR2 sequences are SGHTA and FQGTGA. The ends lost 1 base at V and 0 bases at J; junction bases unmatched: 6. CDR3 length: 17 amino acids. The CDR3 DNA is TGTGCCAGCAGCTTAATGCCCGCTAGCGGGAGCACAGATACGCAGTATTTT. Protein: CASSLMPASGSTDTQYF.

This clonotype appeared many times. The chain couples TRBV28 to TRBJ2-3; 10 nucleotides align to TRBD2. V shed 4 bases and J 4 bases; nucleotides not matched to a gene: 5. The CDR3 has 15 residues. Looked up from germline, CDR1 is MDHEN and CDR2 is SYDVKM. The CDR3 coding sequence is TGTGCCAGCAGTTCTAGCGGGAGAAGGCCAGATACGCAGTATTTT. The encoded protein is CASSSSGRRPDTQYF.

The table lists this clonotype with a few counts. In DNA form, the CDR3 reads TGTGCCAGCAACCCGCGGACAGGGAGAGCTTTCTTT. It translates to CASNPRTGRAFF. The V and J genes are TRBV12-3 or TRBV12-4 and TRBJ1-1; 8 positions agree with TRBD1. The CDR3 has 12 amino acids. With V trimmed by 7 bases and J by 10 bases, 8 bases remained unmatched.

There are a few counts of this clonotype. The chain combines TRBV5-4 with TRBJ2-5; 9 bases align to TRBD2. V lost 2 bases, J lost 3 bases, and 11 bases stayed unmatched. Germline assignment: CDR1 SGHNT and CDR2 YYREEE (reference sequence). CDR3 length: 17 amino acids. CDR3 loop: CASSLPHRRGGKETQYF. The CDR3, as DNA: TGTGCCAGCAGCTTACCCCACCGGCGGGGGGGCAAAGAGACCCAGTACTTC.